This T cell receptor beta chain derives from a study of OX40 agonist ivuxolimab in advanced cancers. Whole-study findings and limits: Some nonresponders likewise displayed low normalized T-cell clonal expansion.

Details on this clone: The antigen remains unidentified.

The table came from immunoSEQ multiplex PCR; TCRdb's copy has only in-frame clones and leaves some out. This table holds approximately 91,000 clones, approximately 88% found once. The germline V gene encodes CDR1 SGHRS and CDR2 YFSETQ. Trimming removed 4 bases from V and 6 bases from J, with 10 bases in between. The CDR3 is 13 residues long. Source: CD4+ or CD8+ T cells sorted from blood, taken in a trial of the OX40 agonist ivuxolimab. The clonotype was recovered from an adult with an advanced solid tumor such as melanoma, head and neck, liver or kidney cancer. The V and J genes are TRBV5-1 and TRBJ2-2; D not certain. The CDR3 is CASSLPGPGELFF. The CDR3 nucleotides are TGCGCCAGCAGCCTCCCTGGGCCCGGGGAGCTGTTTTTT.